This T cell receptor (beta chain) was found in a study of T-cell reconstitution after alpha-beta-depleted transplantation in children. There are a few counts of this clonotype. CDR1 and CDR2 from the germline V gene are SQVTM and ANQGSEA. V was shortened by 6 bases and J by 1 base, with 27 bases between the two germline ends. This CDR3 comprises 18 residues. The TCRbeta library incorporated unique molecular identifiers. TCRdb recomputed calls from the PCR reads with MiXCR, one row per CDR3 protein. This sample carries roughly 490,000 distinct CDR3 sequences, roughly 10% of them seen once, and the ten largest clones take about 15%.

V gene TRBV29-1 combines with J gene TRBJ1-1, with a tentative D call TRBD1 (6 bases). Sequenced material: PBMCs, mostly from graft donor cells, taken 180 days after TCRalphabeta/CD19-depleted stem cell transplant. The TCR comes from a female patient between 2 and 15 years old who had a stem cell transplant for aplastic anemia, so the T cells may come from the graft donor. CDR3 coding DNA: TGCAGCGTCCTCCTGTGGGCTTCAGGGGCAGACCGGAACACTGAAGCTTTCTTT. This sequence encodes CSVLLWASGADRNTEAFF.